The clone carrying this T cell receptor (beta chain) was recorded a few times. The data were obtained in a study of control samples from healthy donors and cancer patients. The repertoire was sequenced with immunoSEQ multiplex PCR; TCRdb's copy has only in-frame clones and lacks some. The table records some 200,000 clones, around 94% of them present only once. The V and J ends lost 4 bases and 2 bases respectively, with 16 bases between them. The V gene's germline CDR1 is MRHNA and CDR2 SNTAGT. This CDR3 spans 16 amino acids. What was sequenced was blood. The TCR originated in a middle-aged man in good health. The chain couples TRBV6-4 to TRBJ2-3, with TRBD1 as a possible D gene (5 bases). CDR3 residues: CASSVRREQVTDTQYF. CDR3 bases: TGTGCCAGCAGTGTAAGACGAGAACAGGTCACAGATACGCAGTATTTT.